What follows describes a single T cell receptor (beta chain). Enrollment of patients from Seattle took place during active infection, with longitudinal follow-up. The data derive from a study of blood T cell repertoires in COVID-19. Across the whole study: Whether acute or convalescent, the COVID-19 samples came from the United States, Italy and Spain. The cDNA or gDNA used as material had been derived from T cells, B-cell-depleted T cells, or PBMCs.

In germline, CDR1 is KGHSH, CDR2 LQKENI. This CDR3 is 16 amino acids long. The V and J ends lost 3 bases and 6 bases respectively, with 20 bases between them. Authors' data handling: Estimated nucleated cell counts came from reference gene primer amplification. Generated by immunoSEQ multiplex PCR, the TCRdb table keeps only in-frame clones and is missing some. V, J and clone size were drawn from that table, and D and trimming were deduced from the DNA. The repertoire holds about 220,000 clones, with 85% as singletons. The source material was peripheral blood. The chain links TRBV18 to TRBJ1-1; no clear D gene. The receptor's source is a woman in her sixties or seventies with COVID-19, enrolled during active disease. The CDR3 nucleotides are TGTGCCAGCTCACCCCCCTCTGAGGGAATGATGGCTGAAGCTTTCTTT. This encodes CASSPPSEGMMAEAFF.